This TCR beta chain is from a study of lymphopenia after photon versus proton radiotherapy (dated by TCRdb to about 2019). Regarding the research as a whole: The immunological effects of photon versus proton radiation therapy were compared in patients with gastrointestinal tumors who developed high-grade lymphopenia. The roughly 18 patients in the cohort had gastrointestinal tumors, were treated with either photon or proton therapy, and subsequently developed lymphopenia. The goal of the study was to characterize the differences between the two radiation modalities in how they affect the immune system. General conclusions and limits of the study: Once the lymphocyte count had reached its nadir, the repertoires of photon-treated patients showed oligoclonal expansion, particularly of CD8+ Temra cells, and this expansion drove the decline in diversity. Across the cohort, among patients who died, a greater drop in TCR diversity after the nadir was inversely correlated with overall survival time. The survival association was examined only in patients who died, and the authors described better survival with proton therapy as a possibility, not as a demonstrated result. Proton-treated patients stayed relatively stable during treatment, while photon-treated patients lost naive T cells and TCR diversity and gained effector/memory populations.

To note about this clone: The specificity of this receptor is unknown. Base qualities are missing; no much larger clone stands one base away.

The germline V gene sets CDR1 to SGHTS and CDR2 to YDEGEE. The CDR3 contains 14 residues, cysteine and phenylalanine counted. Only the CDR3 DNA stays, 42 bases, in frame from base 1. Trimming removed 4 bases from V and 2 bases from J; the gene matches leave 5 bases unexplained. The method was the immunoSEQ multiplex PCR assay. T cell repertoires were profiled by deep sequencing of rearranged TCR beta loci, alongside multiparametric flow cytometry. In TCRdb, the immuneACCESS table is reduced to in-frame sequences with V and J assigned. These tables do not hold every clone; where another copy was compared, an unresolved V gene accounts for under half, and the others remain unexplained. The sample table records more than 20,000 clones; more than 70% of these occur just once. The ten largest make up around 5.3% of the sample.

Material: peripheral blood, obtained from a patient treated with photon-based radiotherapy. The TCR was taken from a man aged 30 to 39 with gastric cancer. The rearranged chain carries TRBV5-8 and TRBJ1-1, with TRBD1 matching 7 junction bases. The CDR3 is CASSTGTANTEAFF. The sequenced DNA is TGTGCCAGCAGCACTGGGACAGCTAACACTGAAGCTTTCTTT.